The rows below give T cell receptor beta chains drawn from one sample of a study of OX40 agonist ivuxolimab in advanced cancers. Produced via immunoSEQ multiplex PCR; TCRdb's table is partial and in-frame only. The sample has under 85,000 clones; about 90% are singletons. Specimen: CD4+ or CD8+ T cells sorted from blood, collected in a trial of the OX40 agonist ivuxolimab. The receptor set was obtained from an adult with an advanced solid tumor such as melanoma, head and neck, liver or kidney cancer. The CDR3 runs from the conserved cysteine through the conserved F or W. D genes are given only for firm matches. Clone sizes are given selectively: once, few, many, or a class where the clone is expanded.

D gene,clone size,V gene,J gene,CDR3 DNA,CDR3 protein
NA,once,TRBV5-1,TRBJ2-7,TGCGCCAGCAGCCCCACGGGACGTGGGGACTACGAGCAGTACTTC,CASSPTGRGDYEQYF
TRBD1,once,TRBV28,TRBJ1-2,TGTGCCAGCAGCTTGAGTACACAGGGGCCTAACTATGGCTACACCTTC,CASSLSTQGPNYGYTF
TRBD1,NA,TRBV5-1,TRBJ2-5,TGCGCCAGCAGCAGAGGGACAGGCCTTTCGGGGTACCAAGAGACCCAGTACTTC,CASSRGTGLSGYQETQYF
NA,NA,TRBV4-1,TRBJ2-3,TGCGCCAGCAGCCAGGGACTGGGGCTAGCCACAGATACGCAGTATTTT,CASSQGLGLATDTQYF
TRBD2,NA,TRBV7-3,TRBJ2-1,TGTGCCAGCAGCTTAAACAAACTAGCGGGAGGGACAGGGAATGAGCAGTTCTTC,CASSLNKLAGGTGNEQFF
NA,NA,TRBV27,TRBJ1-1,TGTGCCAGCAGTCAATTTGGGTATGAAGCTTTCTTT,CASSQFGYEAFF
NA,NA,TRBV29-1,TRBJ2-1,TGCAGCGTTGGGGGGGACCTACTTCCTAGCTCCTACAATGAGCAGTTCTTC,CSVGGDLLPSSYNEQFF
TRBD1,NA,TRBV23-1,TRBJ2-3,TGCGCCAGCAGTCATTACAGGGGAGATACGCAGTATTTT,CASSHYRGDTQYF
NA,NA,TRBV7-9,TRBJ2-3,TGTGCCAGCAGCTCGGTCACAGATACGCAGTATTTT,CASSSVTDTQYF
TRBD2,NA,TRBV28,TRBJ2-1,TGTGCCAGCAGTCCTGGGAGCGGGAGGTACAATGAGCAGTTCTTC,CASSPGSGRYNEQFF
TRBD2,NA,TRBV20-1,TRBJ2-1,TGCAGTGCTAAAGGGAAGGGGAGGGACGTCTTC,CSAKGKGRDVF
NA,NA,TRBV5-6,TRBJ2-7,TGTGCCAGCAGCTCTACTGGAGCCTACGAGCAGTACTTC,CASSSTGAYEQYF
TRBD2,few,TRBV7-9,TRBJ2-1,TGTGCCAGCAGCTTAGGACTAGCGGGAGTGGGTGAGCAGTTCTTC,CASSLGLAGVGEQFF
NA,NA,TRBV5-6,TRBJ1-3,TGTGCCAGCAGCTTGGTCAGCCTAAACACCATATATTTT,CASSLVSLNTIYF
TRBD2,once,TRBV5-1,TRBJ2-3,TGCGCCAGCAGCCTGGGGTCCAGCGGGACCACAGATACGCAGTATTTT,CASSLGSSGTTDTQYF
NA,NA,TRBV18,TRBJ1-2,TGTGCCAGCTCACGAGACGTAGGAAGCGGCTACACCTTC,CASSRDVGSGYTF
TRBD2,NA,TRBV28,TRBJ2-1,TGTGCCAGCTCTTCGGCGGGAGGGCCCAATGAGCAGTTCTTC,CASSSAGGPNEQFF
TRBD1,NA,TRBV10-3,TRBJ2-1,TGTGCCATCAGTGCGGACAGGGAAGGTGAGCAGTTCTTC,CAISADREGEQFF
TRBD1,NA,TRBV5-1,TRBJ2-7,TGCGCCAGCAGCTTGGTTCACGGACAGGGCGTGGACGAGCAGTACTTC,CASSLVHGQGVDEQYF
NA,few,TRBV27,TRBJ2-3,TGTGCCAGCAGTAAAAAAGGACAGGGAGGGACAGATACGCAGTATTTT,CASSKKGQGGTDTQYF
NA,NA,TRBV6-4,TRBJ1-2,TGTGCCAGCAGAGGGGCATTCGGCTATGGCTACACCTTC,CASRGAFGYGYTF
TRBD1,NA,TRBV6-1,TRBJ2-3,TGTGCCAGCAGGACAGGGCGTAGCACAGATACGCAGTATTTT,CASRTGRSTDTQYF
NA,NA,TRBV5-1,TRBJ2-5,TGCGCCAGCAGTAAAAGCCCCCAAGAGACCCAGTACTTC,CASSKSPQETQYF
TRBD2,NA,TRBV5-1,TRBJ2-1,TGCGCCAGCAGTGATAGGACTAGCGGGAGAAAGGTTGAGCAGTTCTTC,CASSDRTSGRKVEQFF
TRBD1,NA,TRBV4-2,TRBJ1-2,TGTGCCAGCAGCCAGGACAGGGCGGGCTATGGCTACACCTTC,CASSQDRAGYGYTF
TRBD2,NA,TRBV2,TRBJ2-7,TGTGCCAGCCTCATTAGCGGGACATACTACGAGCAGTACTTC,CASLISGTYYEQYF
TRBD1,NA,TRBV2,TRBJ1-6,TGTGCCAGCAGTGGGGACAGGGGGAATTCACCCCTCCACTTT,CASSGDRGNSPLHF